This is a list of T cell receptor beta chains from one sample in a study of CD8+CD57+ T cells in acquired aplastic anemia. TCRdb re-called the reads through MiXCR, storing one row per CDR3 protein. The sample lists just over 450,000 distinct CDR3 sequences, over 25% occurring once. The specimen was sorted CD4+, CD8+, or CD8+CD57+ T cells (not recorded which) from PBMCs. The source of these receptors is a human donor with aplastic anemia. CDR3s include the opening cysteine and the closing phenylalanine or tryptophan. Fields, in order: D gene, clone size, J gene, V gene, CDR3 DNA, CDR3 protein. The D gene is left open where the match is weak. Only some rows state a clone size, as once, few, many or a class for expanded clones.

D gene: NA
clone size: NA
J gene: TRBJ1-5
V gene: TRBV6-1
CDR3 DNA: TGTGCCAGCAGTGACAGGGATTTCAATCAGCCCCAGCATTTT
CDR3 protein: CASSDRDFNQPQHF

D gene: NA
clone size: many
J gene: TRBJ1-3
V gene: TRBV12-3/TRBV12-4
CDR3 DNA: TGTGCCAGCAGGGACAGTGGCTCTGGAAACACCATATATTTT
CDR3 protein: CASRDSGSGNTIYF

D gene: NA
clone size: NA
J gene: TRBJ2-1
V gene: TRBV7-8
CDR3 DNA: TGTGCCAGCAGTTTAGCAGCCAGGTACAATGAGCAGTTCTTC
CDR3 protein: CASSLAARYNEQFF

D gene: TRBD2
clone size: once
J gene: TRBJ2-7
V gene: TRBV24-1
CDR3 DNA: TGTGCCACCAGTGAGCCTAGCGGGATATACGAGCAGTACTTC
CDR3 protein: CATSEPSGIYEQYF

D gene: NA
clone size: many
J gene: TRBJ2-3
V gene: TRBV19
CDR3 DNA: TGTGCCAGTAGTAAGGGAGAGGGCACAGATACGCAGTATTTT
CDR3 protein: CASSKGEGTDTQYF

D gene: TRBD2
clone size: NA
J gene: TRBJ2-1
V gene: TRBV7-2
CDR3 DNA: TGTGCCAGCAGCTTAGCACTAGCGGGATTGAATGAGCAGTTCTTC
CDR3 protein: CASSLALAGLNEQFF

D gene: TRBD1
clone size: many
J gene: TRBJ2-1
V gene: TRBV29-1
CDR3 DNA: TGCAGCGTTGAGACAGGGGACTTCAATGAGCAGTTCTTC
CDR3 protein: CSVETGDFNEQFF

D gene: NA
clone size: NA
J gene: TRBJ2-1
V gene: TRBV3-1
CDR3 DNA: TGTGCCAGCAGCCAAGGCGGAGACAATGAGCAGTTCTTC
CDR3 protein: CASSQGGDNEQFF

D gene: TRBD1
clone size: few
J gene: TRBJ1-2
V gene: TRBV13
CDR3 DNA: TGTGCCAGCAGCTCGAAAACAATGGCCGGGACAGTCGCTAACTATGGCTACACCTTC
CDR3 protein: CASSSKTMAGTVANYGYTF

D gene: TRBD1
clone size: few
J gene: TRBJ2-7
V gene: TRBV11-1
CDR3 DNA: TGTGCCAGCAGCTTAGACAGGGGGTTTTCCTACGAGCAGTACTTC
CDR3 protein: CASSLDRGFSYEQYF

D gene: NA
clone size: NA
J gene: TRBJ2-3
V gene: TRBV20-1
CDR3 DNA: TGCAGTGCTATACCGACAGGTAGAGATACGCAGTATTTT
CDR3 protein: CSAIPTGRDTQYF

D gene: TRBD1
clone size: NA
J gene: TRBJ2-7
V gene: TRBV27
CDR3 DNA: TGTGCCAGCGTCCAGACAGGGGTCGGGTGGGAGCAGTACTTC
CDR3 protein: CASVQTGVGWEQYF

D gene: NA
clone size: NA
J gene: TRBJ2-1
V gene: TRBV4-2
CDR3 DNA: TGTGCCAGCAGCCAAGAGAGCGGTACCTACAATGAGCAGTTCTTC
CDR3 protein: CASSQESGTYNEQFF

D gene: NA
clone size: NA
J gene: TRBJ2-7
V gene: TRBV4-1
CDR3 DNA: TGCGCCAGCAGCTTGGCCGGAGGACACTACGAGCAGTACTTC
CDR3 protein: CASSLAGGHYEQYF

D gene: TRBD1
clone size: NA
J gene: TRBJ1-1
V gene: TRBV5-6
CDR3 DNA: TGTGCCAGCAGCTTCAACCGACAGGGGGCGCAGGACACTGAAGCTTTCTTT
CDR3 protein: CASSFNRQGAQDTEAFF

D gene: TRBD1
clone size: NA
J gene: TRBJ1-2
V gene: TRBV30
CDR3 DNA: TGTGCCTGGAGGGCGGACAGGGTCTATGGCTACACCTTC
CDR3 protein: CAWRADRVYGYTF

D gene: TRBD1
clone size: many
J gene: TRBJ1-6
V gene: TRBV7-9
CDR3 DNA: TGTGCCAGCAGCCAGAACAGGGGGACGGGGACCCTCCACTTT
CDR3 protein: CASSQNRGTGTLHF

D gene: NA
clone size: NA
J gene: TRBJ2-2
V gene: TRBV7-9
CDR3 DNA: TGTGCCAGCAGCTTAGACCTACTCACCGGGGAGCTGTTTTTT
CDR3 protein: CASSLDLLTGELFF

D gene: TRBD1
clone size: NA
J gene: TRBJ1-1
V gene: TRBV20-1
CDR3 DNA: TGCAGTGCTCCCTCCGTGGGACAGAAGAACACTGAAGCTTTCTTT
CDR3 protein: CSAPSVGQKNTEAFF

D gene: TRBD1
clone size: few
J gene: TRBJ1-2
V gene: TRBV9
CDR3 DNA: TGTGCCAGCAGCGGGACAGGGGGAAATAACTATGGCTACACCTTC
CDR3 protein: CASSGTGGNNYGYTF

D gene: TRBD1
clone size: few
J gene: TRBJ2-7
V gene: TRBV25-1
CDR3 DNA: TGTGCCAGCAGTGACCCGGGACAGGGAATCTACGAGCAGTACTTC
CDR3 protein: CASSDPGQGIYEQYF

D gene: TRBD2
clone size: many
J gene: TRBJ2-7
V gene: TRBV6-1
CDR3 DNA: TGTGCCAGCAGCGGACTAGCGGGAGGGAGCTCCTACGAGCAGTACTTC
CDR3 protein: CASSGLAGGSSYEQYF